The 19 T cell receptor beta chains listed next were all sequenced from one sample in a study of shared clonotypes between healthy human individuals (TCRdb year 2020). Library preparation used the immunoSEQ multiplex PCR assay. As stored in TCRdb, this immuneACCESS dataset retains in-frame rearrangements with V and J assigned. A fraction of the clones does not appear; measured against another copy, unresolved V genes explain less than half of the discrepancy, and the remainder lacks a known reason. Present in this sample are 2.3 million or so clones, 93% of which were seen just once. The top ten clonotypes cover about 0.41% of the sample. Sequencing was carried out using naive CD4+ T cells from PBMCs. The cell subset or site label, read with the paper, signifies: CD45RA+ positively selected. These receptors were obtained from a young man in good health. Some clones in this sample may be carry-over from other donors' samples.

The gene calls are TRBV14 and TRBJ1-1, with D uncertain. The germline gives CDR1 SGHDN, CDR2 FVKESK. Trimming removed 4 bases at V and 5 bases at J, with 8 bases between. CDR3 size: 12 residues. In nucleotides, the CDR3 is TGTGCCAGCAGCCCGGGGTGGACTGAAGCTTTCTTT. Its protein product is CASSPGWTEAFF.

This sequence joins TRBV5-1 and TRBJ1-2, with unresolved D. The V end was cut by 1 base, the J end by 0 bases, with 7 bases between. The CDR3 runs to 14 residues. CDR1 is SGHRS, CDR2 YFSETQ, per germline. The CDR3 protein is CASSLYGPNYGYTF. The CDR3 DNA follows: TGCGCCAGCAGCTTGTATGGGCCTAACTATGGCTACACCTTC.

This chain links TRBV5-1 with TRBJ2-2; TRBD2 aligns across 14 bases. From germline, CDR1 is SGHRS and CDR2 YFSETQ. J was trimmed by 0 bases and V by 4 bases; bases with no gene match: 8. This CDR3 has 19 amino acids. In nucleotides, the CDR3 is TGCGCCAGCAGCCTCCCTTTGACTAGCGGGAGGGCGAACACCGGGGAGCTGTTTTTT. Translating it yields CASSLPLTSGRANTGELFF.

V and J are TRBV7-2 and TRBJ2-7; 8 bases are shared with TRBD1. J was trimmed by 6 bases and V by 5 bases; bases with no gene match: 9. The CDR3 covers 14 residues. CDR1 is SGHTA and CDR2 is FQGNSA in the germline V gene. CDR3 DNA sequence: TGTGCCAGCAGCCCACCCGGACAGGGCTCCGAGCAGTACTTC. It codes for CASSPPGQGSEQYF.

The chain links TRBV9 to TRBJ2-5; TRBD1 or TRBD2 may be the D gene (5 bases each). The germline V gene encodes CDR1 SGDLS and CDR2 YYNGEE. Trimming shortened V by 0 bases and J by 5 bases, and 17 bases separated the two germline ends. The CDR3 extends over 16 amino acids. The CDR3, as DNA: TGTGCCAGCAGCGTAGCTCGGGGCGGCAGCCTGGAGACCCAGTACTTC. Translation gives CASSVARGGSLETQYF.

This chain uses TRBV7-2 with TRBJ2-4; 11 nucleotides line up with TRBD2. Germline values: CDR1 SGHTA, CDR2 FQGNSA. V was clipped by 4 bases and J by 5 bases; unmatched bases: 7. The CDR3 has 16 residues. Here the CDR3 reads CASSSPGLAGQNIQYF. Here the CDR3 DNA reads TGTGCCAGCAGCTCCCCCGGACTAGCGGGCCAAAACATTCAGTACTTC. Full variable domain (rest looked up from reference TRBV7-2 and TRBJ2-4): GAGVSQSPSNKVTEKGKDVELRCDPISGHTALYWYRQSLGQGLEFLIYFQGNSAPDKSGLPSDRFSAERTGGSVSTLTIQRTQQEDSAVYLCASSSPGLAGQNIQYFGAGTRLSVL.

The chain carries TRBV5-1 and TRBJ2-1; 7 nucleotides agree with TRBD2. In germline, CDR1 is SGHRS, CDR2 YFSETQ. Losses at the gene ends were 4 bases for V and 7 bases for J; bases not matched to a gene: 8. CDR3 length: 14 residues. CDR3 residues: CASSLGLVRNEQFF. Here the CDR3 DNA reads TGCGCCAGCAGCCTAGGACTAGTAAGGAATGAGCAGTTCTTC.

The chain links TRBV12-2 to TRBJ2-7; the table's D call of TRBD1 was not tested on the DNA. TRBV12-2 is a pseudogene. There are 8 residues in the CDR3. CDR3 protein: CSRGEQYF. CDR3 sequence (DNA): TGTTCCAGGGGCGAGCAGTACTTC.

This rearrangement joins TRBV5-1 to TRBJ2-5; TRBD2 agrees at 8 bases. The CDR3 is 15 residues long. Germline loops: CDR1 SGHRS, CDR2 YFSETQ. Trimming cost V 3 bases and J 5 bases; bases outside gene matches: 9. The CDR3 bases are TGCGCCAGCAGCTACAGCGGGGGAGTATGGGAGACCCAGTACTTC. Amino acids: CASSYSGGVWETQYF.

The chain has TRBV6-1 and TRBJ2-7, with D perhaps matching TRBD1 (7 bases). This CDR3 has 14 residues. From germline, CDR1 is MNHNS and CDR2 SASEGT. The V gene lost 7 bases and the J gene lost 2 bases, with 15 bases spanning the gap. CDR3 nucleotides: TGTGCCAGCAAAAGGGGGGACAGAACCTACGAGCAGTACTTC. Encoded protein: CASKRGDRTYEQYF.

The chain couples TRBV15 to TRBJ2-7, with TRBD1 matching over 7 bases. With V trimmed by 3 bases and J by 6 bases, 14 bases remained unmatched. CDR3 length: 16 amino acids. Germline assignment: CDR1 LNHNV and CDR2 YYDKDF (reference sequence). CDR3 in DNA: TGTGCCACCAGCAGGGGATGGGGACAGAGCACGGGCGAGCAGTACTTC. Its protein is CATSRGWGQSTGEQYF. Using reference TRBV15 and TRBJ2-7 for the parts outside the CDR3, the full variable domain is DAMVIQNPRYQVTQFGKPVTLSCSQTLNHNVMYWYQQKSSQAPKLLFHYYDKDFNNEADTPDNFQSRRPNTSFCFLDIRSPGLGDTAMYLCATSRGWGQSTGEQYFGPGTRLTVT.

V and J are TRBV10-3 and TRBJ2-1; 12 positions match TRBD2. The length of the CDR3 is 17 residues. V shed 5 bases, J shed 5 bases, and the junction held 10 bases outside the gene matches. Germline CDR1 and CDR2: ENHRY and SYGVKD. The CDR3 loop is CAISPTSGRETDNEQFF. CDR3 nucleotides: TGTGCCATCAGTCCGACTAGCGGGAGAGAGACCGACAATGAGCAGTTCTTC.

The chain recombines TRBV27 with TRBJ2-5, with 9 bases fitting TRBD1. V dropped 6 bases and J dropped 4; count of bases not matched to a gene: 6. The germline gives CDR1 MNHEY, CDR2 SMNVEV (reference sequence). The CDR3 loop spans 14 amino acids. This CDR3 reads CASSPGTGRETQYF. The CDR3 DNA reads TGTGCCAGCAGCCCCGGGACAGGGAGAGAGACCCAGTACTTC.

The gene calls are TRBV19 and TRBJ2-1, with 13 bases matching TRBD2. The CDR3 is 16 amino acids. From germline, CDR1 is LNHDA and CDR2 SQIVND (reference sequence). The J segment lost 7 bases and the V segment lost 3 bases, leaving 6 bases of the junction unmatched. In DNA form, the CDR3 reads TGTGCCAGTAGTATTCAAGGGACTAGCGGGACAAATGAGCAGTTCTTC. This translates into CASSIQGTSGTNEQFF.

The chain is built from TRBV6-6 and TRBJ1-5; D might be TRBD1 (5 bases). From germline, CDR1 is MNHNY and CDR2 SVGAGI (reference sequence). The CDR3 runs to 14 residues. V lost 6 bases, J lost 4 bases, and 13 bases lay in between. The CDR3 sequence: CASRIRDGNQPQHF. The CDR3 DNA reads TGTGCCAGCAGGATCCGGGACGGAAATCAGCCCCAGCATTTT.

This clone was observed a single time. Written as DNA, the CDR3 is TGTGCCAGCGGACTAGCGGGAGTTAATGAGCAGTTCTTC. The encoded protein is CASGLAGVNEQFF. The V gene is TRBV2, the J gene TRBJ2-1; 13 bases map to TRBD2. The CDR3 contains 13 residues. Germline V gene lookup returns CDR1 SNHLY and CDR2 FYNNEI. The trim removed 8 bases at V and 7 bases at J, leaving 2 bases unmatched.

The chain has TRBV28 and TRBJ2-7; D may be TRBD1 (5 bases). Germline loops: CDR1 MDHEN, CDR2 SYDVKM. Trimming took off 8 bases at V and 4 bases at J, with 21 bases between the two ends. The CDR3 has 15 amino acids. Here the CDR3 reads CASRRTPDTTYEQYF. The CDR3 bases are TGTGCCAGCCGACGAACCCCGGACACCACGTACGAGCAGTACTTC.

The chain recombines TRBV2 with TRBJ1-2; 8 positions agree with TRBD1. V dropped 7 bases and J dropped 7; count of bases not matched to a gene: 8. Germline loops: CDR1 SNHLY, CDR2 FYNNEI. The CDR3 has 13 amino acids. The CDR3 protein is CASTVEQGAGYTF. The CDR3 DNA follows: TGTGCCAGCACGGTGGAGCAGGGGGCTGGCTACACCTTC.

This clone came up once. The chain recombines TRBV7-8 with TRBJ1-2; D unresolved. The CDR3 runs 15 residues. The germline CDR1 and CDR2 sequences are SGHVS and FQNEAQ. V was pared by 1 base and J by 4 bases, with 13 bases between. CDR3 bases: TGTGCCAGCAGCTTAGACCCCGACTGGACCTATGGCTACACCTTC. The encoded protein is CASSLDPDWTYGYTF.